This T cell receptor beta chain is from a study of technical replicates of blood from a handful of donors. The V segment lost 4 bases and the J segment 7 bases; nucleotides outside the gene matches: 7. The CDR3 has 14 residues. Germline CDR1 SNHLY, CDR2 FYNNEI. Using immunoSEQ multiplex PCR, the repertoire was profiled, and TCRdb retains in-frame clones only, with some absent. The profile shows 75,000 or so clones, 95% of them singletons. J is TRBJ1-5 and V is TRBV2; 7 nucleotides line up with TRBD1. The sequence came from a human donor in good health. The sequenced material came from T cells isolated from PBMCs. The CDR3 spells CASSARTQGQPQHF. CDR3 in DNA: TGTGCCAGCAGTGCCCGGACACAGGGGCAGCCCCAGCATTTT.